The clone carrying this T cell receptor beta chain was seen just once. Its target is not known. In the naive CD8 group, cells lacked CD45RO and were positively selected for CCR7, so terminally differentiated effector memory CD45RA+ cells were left out. Healthy HIV-negative adults without recent acute infections or vaccinations served as donors. Every donor was a Caucasian adult from Nashville, Tennessee. This specimen comes from a study of shared clonotypes between healthy human individuals. The V segment lost 2 bases and the J segment 4 bases; nucleotides outside the gene matches: 4. The V gene's germline CDR1 is MNHNS and CDR2 SASEGT. CDR3 length: 14 amino acids. Study results and limitations: Rarefaction curves obtained for sorted subsets showed sequencing incomplete despite large depth.

TCRdb keeps only in-frame clones here, not all; method: immunoSEQ multiplex PCR. The sample has about 2.1 million clones; 80% to 95% are singletons. The chain couples TRBV6-1 to TRBJ2-7; TRBD1 matches 8 bases. The sequence came from a man between 18 and 35 years old in good health. Some clones in this sample may be carry-over from other donors' samples. Sequenced: naive CD8+ T cells from PBMCs. This chain's CDR3 is CASSEWDRKYEQYF. The DNA of the CDR3 is TGTGCCAGCAGTGAATGGGACAGGAAGTACGAGCAGTACTTC.